Listed here is a single T cell receptor beta chain. Its cognate antigen is unknown. The entry originates in a study of T cell repertoires in cytomegalovirus infection. As for the study in general: Carrying CMV and the relevant HLA type showed in public TCR beta signatures.

V lost 6 bases, J lost 8 bases, and 13 bases lay in between. CDR1 is SQVTM, CDR2 ANQGSEA, per germline. This CDR3 region has 12 residues. TCRdb reanalysed the reads using MiXCR and keeps one entry per CDR3 protein. The sample lists fewer than 400,000 distinct CDR3 sequences, roughly 18% occurring once. Study-wide results and limits: The study identified carriers of CMV plus the relevant HLA from cumulative public TCR beta family frequency. CMV-specific TCR beta clonotypes restricted by HLA-C were the ones dominating the ex vivo response.

The chain has TRBV29-1 and TRBJ1-4, with unresolved D. This clonotype was obtained from a human donor in good health (CMV status not recorded). Some clones in this sample may be carry-over from other donors' samples. Sequencing used PBMCs. The CDR3 sequence: CSVREGSEKLFF. DNA of the CDR3: TGCAGCGTACGAGAGGGTAGCGAAAAACTGTTTTTT.